This TCR beta chain appears in the sequencing data of a study of cytomegalovirus exposure and HLA in healthy donors. In the study overall: The same platform was used for the 120 validation repertoires and the roughly 600 first-cohort repertoires, a later analysis reported.

V lost 5 bases, J lost 2 bases, and 19 bases lay in between. The CDR3 covers 17 residues. Germline CDR1 SGHVS, CDR2 FNYEAQ. Sequencing used immunoSEQ multiplex PCR; TCRdb keeps in-frame clones, though not all of them. Among about 170,000 clones listed, 80% to 90% were seen once. Only one count was recorded for this clone. The rearrangement links TRBV7-6 to TRBJ2-1, with D possibly matching TRBD2 (7 bases). This TCR came from a woman younger than 30 in good health and CMV-seronegative. What was sequenced was PBMCs. In DNA form, the CDR3 reads TGTGCCAGCAGCCTTAGGGGGGGGGACCTCGCCTACAATGAGCAGTTCTTC. Translation: CASSLRGGDLAYNEQFF.